A single sample is the source of the 27 T cell receptor beta chains below, sequenced in a study of T cells in Graves' hyperthyroidism and ophthalmopathy. The source material, RNA transcripts, was used to amplify TCR beta CDR3 regions. A set of HTBI primers served as the primers for a first-round RT-PCR of the TCR CDR3. Each CDR3 protein gets one entry after TCRdb re-called the multiplex PCR reads with MiXCR. The sample holds about 560,000 distinct CDR3 sequences; 12% to 15% are singletons and the top ten take about 15%. The sample was blood. These TCRs come from a woman aged 35 to 49 with Graves' hyperthyroidism.

This clonotype was seen a handful of times. The J gene is TRBJ2-6, the V gene TRBV3-1; D ambiguous. CDR3 length: 15 residues. Trimming left V 1 base short and J 4 bases short, with 8 bases between. The germline CDR1 and CDR2 sequences are LGHDT and YNNKEL (reference sequence). CDR3 in amino acids: CASSQASAGANVLTF. The CDR3 nucleotides are TGTGCCAGCAGCCAAGCGTCAGCCGGGGCCAACGTCCTGACTTTC.

This clonotype showed up many times. The V gene is TRBV28, the J gene TRBJ1-1; D not resolved. The V gene lost 5 bases and the J gene lost 2 bases, with 3 bases spanning the gap. The CDR3 has 11 amino acids. Germline CDR1 is MDHEN and CDR2 is SYDVKM. The CDR3 bases are TGTGCCAGCAGTCGTAACACTGAAGCTTTCTTT. This gives the protein CASSRNTEAFF.

The rearrangement links TRBV9 to TRBJ1-2, with unresolved D. The CDR3 spans 11 residues. Per germline, CDR1 SGDLS and CDR2 YYNGEE. Trimming removed 4 bases from V and 6 bases from J, with 7 bases in between. DNA for the CDR3: TGTGCCAGCAGCTCCTTGGATGGCTACACCTTC. This gives the protein CASSSLDGYTF.

This clonotype was found many times. The rearrangement uses TRBV3-1 and TRBJ1-2, with no clear D. This CDR3 is built from 13 residues. V was shortened by 0 bases and J by 6 bases, with 8 bases between the two germline ends. From germline, CDR1 is LGHDT and CDR2 YNNKEL (reference sequence). CDR3 sequence: CASSQDTRNGYTF. The CDR3 DNA sequence: TGTGCCAGCAGCCAAGATACAAGAAATGGCTACACCTTC.

The table lists this clonotype with many counts. V and J are TRBV20-1 and TRBJ2-7, with 12 bases lining up with TRBD2. The CDR3 is made up of 14 amino acids. The J segment lost 6 bases and the V segment lost 6 bases, leaving 9 bases of the junction unmatched. Germline V gives CDR1 DFQATT, CDR2 SNEGSKA (reference sequence). CDR3 nucleotide sequence: TGCAGTGCGCCGACTAGCGGGAGTGAACTCGAGCAGTACTTC. Translating gives CSAPTSGSELEQYF.

The rearrangement links TRBV28 to TRBJ1-5; tentative D call: TRBD1 (6 bases). Between the trimmed V and J ends, which lost 8 bases and 0 bases, there was a span of 20 bases. This CDR3 is built from 17 residues. Germline V gene data show CDR1 as MDHEN and CDR2 as SYDVKM. CDR3 region: CASSGTPTPYSNQPQHF. As DNA, the CDR3 is TGTGCCAGCTCCGGGACACCCACCCCCTATAGCAATCAGCCCCAGCATTTT. Variable domain in full (rest from reference TRBV28 and TRBJ1-5): DVKVTQSSRYLVKRTGEKVFLECVQDMDHENMFWYRQDPGLGLRLIYFSYDVKMKEKGDIPEGYSVSREKKERFSLILESASTNQTSMYLCASSGTPTPYSNQPQHFGDGTRLSIL.

The chain has TRBV5-6 and TRBJ2-5; TRBD1 matches at 8 bases. Germline loops: CDR1 SGHDT, CDR2 YYEEEE. Trimming took 4 bases from V and 4 from J; bases not matched to a gene: 6. This CDR3 region has 14 residues. CDR3 nucleotide sequence: TGTGCCAGCAGCCTATCGGACAGGGTAGAGACCCAGTACTTC. Amino acids: CASSLSDRVETQYF.

This clonotype has ten or more counts. This chain joins TRBV5-1 and TRBJ2-3; TRBD2 aligns across 8 bases. Germline V gene sequence: CDR1 SGHRS, CDR2 YFSETQ. The CDR3 has 15 residues. The V and J ends lost 2 bases and 6 bases, in that order; junction bases with no gene match: 8. The CDR3 region has the DNA TGCGCCAGCAGCTTCTTTTCCGGGAGGGGTGATACGCAGTATTTT. Protein product: CASSFFSGRGDTQYF.

The rearrangement joins TRBV12-3 or TRBV12-4 to TRBJ1-5, with a tentative D call TRBD1 (6 bases). The V end lost 3 bases, the J end lost 0 bases, and 9 bases lay between the germline ends. The CDR3 is 15 residues long. The DNA of the CDR3 is TGTGCCAGCAGTTTTGACAGGACTAGCAATCAGCCCCAGCATTTT. Translation: CASSFDRTSNQPQHF.

This clonotype was counted only a few times. V and J are TRBV19 and TRBJ2-3; 9 bases match TRBD1. The CDR3 covers 15 residues. V was pared by 5 bases and J by 2 bases, with 5 bases of the junction left unmatched. Germline V gives CDR1 LNHDA, CDR2 SQIVND (reference sequence). The CDR3 here is CASSAQGAVTDTQYF. The CDR3 DNA reads TGTGCCAGTAGTGCACAGGGGGCGGTCACAGATACGCAGTATTTT.

This clonotype appeared many times. The J gene is TRBJ1-5, the V gene TRBV6-6; 7 nucleotides line up with TRBD1. This CDR3 has 17 amino acids. Looked up from germline, CDR1 is MNHNY and CDR2 is SVGAGI (reference sequence). Trimming at V came to 2 bases and at J to 5 bases, leaving 12 bases not matched to a gene. The chain's CDR3 is CASSYGTATSLDQPQHF. CDR3 DNA sequence: TGTGCCAGCAGTTACGGGACAGCAACAAGTTTAGATCAGCCCCAGCATTTT.

This clonotype was seen a handful of times. The gene calls are TRBV12-3 or TRBV12-4 and TRBJ1-6, with a weak D call TRBD1 (6 bases). Deletions cut 4 bases from V and 9 bases from J, with 13 bases between. The CDR3 spans 14 residues. The CDR3: CASSSQGVGSPLHF. The CDR3 DNA is TGTGCCAGCAGTTCACAGGGTGTAGGTTCACCCCTCCACTTT.

Many counts were recorded for this clonotype. This chain links TRBV28 with TRBJ2-7, with TRBD1 as a possible D gene (5 bases). The CDR3 extends over 16 amino acids. In germline, CDR1 is MDHEN, CDR2 SYDVKM. Trimming took off 6 bases at V and 2 bases at J, with 20 bases between the two ends. The DNA for the CDR3 is TGTGCCAGCAGAACCTCCCAATGGGCAGGGACCTACGAGCAGTACTTC. Translated: CASRTSQWAGTYEQYF. The full variable domain, in which reference TRBV28 and TRBJ2-7 provide the parts outside the CDR3, is DVKVTQSSRYLVKRTGEKVFLECVQDMDHENMFWYRQDPGLGLRLIYFSYDVKMKEKGDIPEGYSVSREKKERFSLILESASTNQTSMYLCASRTSQWAGTYEQYFGPGTRLTVT.

The table lists this clonotype with many counts. The V call is TRBV20-1, the J call TRBJ1-2, with 7 nucleotides matching TRBD1. This CDR3 has 16 residues. Losses at the gene ends were 3 bases for V and 2 bases for J; bases not matched to a gene: 12. CDR1 is DFQATT, CDR2 SNEGSKA, per germline (reference sequence). The CDR3 sequence: CSASGTGVLINYGYTF. CDR3 in DNA: TGCAGTGCTAGTGGAACAGGGGTGCTTATAAACTATGGCTACACCTTC.

This clonotype was seen at least ten times. The J gene is TRBJ2-7, the V gene TRBV6-2 or TRBV6-3; 10 nucleotides line up with TRBD2. V dropped 6 bases and J dropped 1; count of bases not matched to a gene: 15. The CDR3 loop spans 18 amino acids. Germline V lookup: CDR1 MNHEY, CDR2 SVGEGT. CDR3 coding DNA: TGTGCCAGCAGACCCGTGGGAGCGGGAGGGCCGAGGTCCTACGAGCAGTACTTC. Protein product: CASRPVGAGGPRSYEQYF.

The CDR3 DNA reads TGTGCCAGCAGTTTACAGGGCTTCAACGGGGAGCTGTTTTTT. As protein: CASSLQGFNGELFF. The V call is TRBV27, the J call TRBJ2-2; maybe TRBD1 (5 bases). Germline lookup yields CDR1 MNHEY and CDR2 SMNVEV (reference sequence). V was cut by 2 bases and J by 7 bases, with 11 bases left in between. The CDR3 covers 14 residues.

Worth noting for this clonotype: In this CDR3 the conserved last residue, phenylalanine or tryptophan, is missing, so a read error is likely. This chain connects TRBV7-9 to TRBJ2-3, with TRBD1 as a possible D gene (6 bases). Per the germline V gene, CDR1 is SEHNR and CDR2 is FQNEAQ (reference sequence). Trimming left V 1 base short and J 0 bases short, with 11 bases between. This CDR3 has 16 amino acids. The CDR3 bases are TGTGCCAGCAGCTTAGGGGGGACAACTAGCACAGATACGCAGTATATT. This translates into CASSLGGTTSTDTQYI.

The sample holds a few counts of this clonotype. This chain uses TRBV6-1 with TRBJ1-1; D gene unclear. V was clipped by 6 bases and J by 4 bases, with 12 bases between them. In germline, CDR1 is MNHNS, CDR2 SASEGT. This CDR3 has 13 amino acids. The CDR3 here is CASRGTLSTEAFF. DNA of the CDR3: TGTGCCAGCAGGGGCACCTTGAGCACTGAAGCTTTCTTT.

The chain is built from TRBV24-1 and TRBJ2-5; the D gene is possibly TRBD2 (7 bases). Per germline, CDR1 KGHDR and CDR2 SFDVKD. V shed 2 bases and J shed 2 bases, with 14 bases lying between them. The length of the CDR3 is 16 residues. As DNA, the CDR3 is TGTGCCACCAGTGATTCTGGGGGAGGGGGGCAAGAGACCCAGTACTTC. Encoded protein: CATSDSGGGGQETQYF.

Only a few counts were recorded for this clonotype. V and J are TRBV29-1 and TRBJ2-2, with D perhaps TRBD1 (6 bases). The germline V gene encodes CDR1 SQVTM and CDR2 ANQGSEA. V was shortened by 7 bases and J by 7 bases, with 13 bases between the two germline ends. CDR3 size: 12 residues. The CDR3 DNA reads as TGCAGCGCCAGAAGGGGGAGCGGGGAGCTGTTTTTT. It specifies CSARRGSGELFF.

This clonotype was counted a few times. CDR3: CSARTGRDSPLHF. The CDR3 nucleotides are TGCAGTGCTAGGACAGGGAGGGATTCACCCCTCCACTTT. The V gene is TRBV20-1, the J gene TRBJ1-6; 7 bases match TRBD1. The V gene end was trimmed by 3 bases and the J gene end by 8 bases; junction bases not matched to a gene: 4. This CDR3 contains 13 residues. The germline V gene encodes CDR1 DFQATT and CDR2 SNEGSKA (reference sequence).

This clonotype was seen a handful of times. The rearrangement joins TRBV6-1 to TRBJ1-6, with TRBD1 matching over 7 bases. This CDR3 is 12 amino acids long. Germline assignment: CDR1 MNHNS and CDR2 SASEGT. With V trimmed by 6 bases and J by 13 bases, 6 bases remained unmatched. The CDR3 DNA reads TGTGCCAGCAGCCGAGTGACAGGGCCCCTCCACTTT. Encoded protein: CASSRVTGPLHF.

This clonotype was counted at least ten times. The V call is TRBV30, the J call TRBJ2-7, with TRBD2 matching 10 bases. V gave up 2 bases and J gave up 0 bases; unmatched junction bases: 4. Germline lookup yields CDR1 GTSNPN and CDR2 SVGIG (reference sequence). There are 15 residues in the CDR3. Here the CDR3 reads CAWSTSGTFSYEQYF. CDR3 DNA: TGTGCCTGGAGTACTAGCGGGACCTTCTCCTACGAGCAGTACTTC.

This clonotype occurred many times. The CDR3 protein is CASSQAWTGGGGYTF. The CDR3 nucleotides are TGTGCCAGCAGCCAAGCATGGACAGGGGGTGGTGGCTACACCTTC. The genes are TRBV3-1 and TRBJ1-2; 10 bases map to TRBD1. The CDR3 extends over 15 amino acids. Germline loops: CDR1 LGHDT, CDR2 YNNKEL (reference sequence). V trimming: 1 base; J trimming: 7 bases; junction bases outside the gene matches: 6.

Many counts were recorded for this clonotype. The chain couples TRBV29-1 to TRBJ2-1; D may be TRBD1 (6 bases). This CDR3 is 16 amino acids long. The germline CDR1 and CDR2 sequences are SQVTM and ANQGSEA. Trimming pared 6 bases from V and 0 bases from J, leaving 18 bases between. CDR3 in DNA: TGCAGCGTCCCACAGGGCTTCTATAGCTCCTACAATGAGCAGTTCTTC. Protein: CSVPQGFYSSYNEQFF.

This clonotype was observed at least ten times. The DNA of the CDR3 is TGTGCCAGCAGTGAACTAGCGGGAGACTCCTACAATGAGCAGTTCTTC. Encoded protein: CASSELAGDSYNEQFF. The chain links TRBV27 to TRBJ2-1; TRBD2 aligns across 11 bases. This CDR3 is built from 16 residues. V lost 5 bases to trimming and J lost 0 bases; unmatched junction nucleotides: 3. Germline-derived CDR1 and CDR2 are MNHEY and SMNVEV (reference sequence).

A few counts support this clonotype. Here the CDR3 DNA reads TGTGCCACCAGCAGAGATGGCCCCCGAGGCTCCGAGCAGTACTTC. Encoded protein: CATSRDGPRGSEQYF. V is TRBV15 and J is TRBJ2-7; the D is unclear. Germline assignment: CDR1 LNHNV and CDR2 YYDKDF (reference sequence). The V and J ends lost 0 bases and 6 bases respectively, with 15 bases between them. CDR3 length: 15 amino acids. The complete variable domain, with remaining parts taken from reference TRBV15 and TRBJ2-7, reads DAMVIQNPRYQVTQFGKPVTLSCSQTLNHNVMYWYQQKSSQAPKLLFHYYDKDFNNEADTPDNFQSRRPNTSFCFLDIRSPGLGDTAMYLCATSRDGPRGSEQYFGPGTRLTVT.